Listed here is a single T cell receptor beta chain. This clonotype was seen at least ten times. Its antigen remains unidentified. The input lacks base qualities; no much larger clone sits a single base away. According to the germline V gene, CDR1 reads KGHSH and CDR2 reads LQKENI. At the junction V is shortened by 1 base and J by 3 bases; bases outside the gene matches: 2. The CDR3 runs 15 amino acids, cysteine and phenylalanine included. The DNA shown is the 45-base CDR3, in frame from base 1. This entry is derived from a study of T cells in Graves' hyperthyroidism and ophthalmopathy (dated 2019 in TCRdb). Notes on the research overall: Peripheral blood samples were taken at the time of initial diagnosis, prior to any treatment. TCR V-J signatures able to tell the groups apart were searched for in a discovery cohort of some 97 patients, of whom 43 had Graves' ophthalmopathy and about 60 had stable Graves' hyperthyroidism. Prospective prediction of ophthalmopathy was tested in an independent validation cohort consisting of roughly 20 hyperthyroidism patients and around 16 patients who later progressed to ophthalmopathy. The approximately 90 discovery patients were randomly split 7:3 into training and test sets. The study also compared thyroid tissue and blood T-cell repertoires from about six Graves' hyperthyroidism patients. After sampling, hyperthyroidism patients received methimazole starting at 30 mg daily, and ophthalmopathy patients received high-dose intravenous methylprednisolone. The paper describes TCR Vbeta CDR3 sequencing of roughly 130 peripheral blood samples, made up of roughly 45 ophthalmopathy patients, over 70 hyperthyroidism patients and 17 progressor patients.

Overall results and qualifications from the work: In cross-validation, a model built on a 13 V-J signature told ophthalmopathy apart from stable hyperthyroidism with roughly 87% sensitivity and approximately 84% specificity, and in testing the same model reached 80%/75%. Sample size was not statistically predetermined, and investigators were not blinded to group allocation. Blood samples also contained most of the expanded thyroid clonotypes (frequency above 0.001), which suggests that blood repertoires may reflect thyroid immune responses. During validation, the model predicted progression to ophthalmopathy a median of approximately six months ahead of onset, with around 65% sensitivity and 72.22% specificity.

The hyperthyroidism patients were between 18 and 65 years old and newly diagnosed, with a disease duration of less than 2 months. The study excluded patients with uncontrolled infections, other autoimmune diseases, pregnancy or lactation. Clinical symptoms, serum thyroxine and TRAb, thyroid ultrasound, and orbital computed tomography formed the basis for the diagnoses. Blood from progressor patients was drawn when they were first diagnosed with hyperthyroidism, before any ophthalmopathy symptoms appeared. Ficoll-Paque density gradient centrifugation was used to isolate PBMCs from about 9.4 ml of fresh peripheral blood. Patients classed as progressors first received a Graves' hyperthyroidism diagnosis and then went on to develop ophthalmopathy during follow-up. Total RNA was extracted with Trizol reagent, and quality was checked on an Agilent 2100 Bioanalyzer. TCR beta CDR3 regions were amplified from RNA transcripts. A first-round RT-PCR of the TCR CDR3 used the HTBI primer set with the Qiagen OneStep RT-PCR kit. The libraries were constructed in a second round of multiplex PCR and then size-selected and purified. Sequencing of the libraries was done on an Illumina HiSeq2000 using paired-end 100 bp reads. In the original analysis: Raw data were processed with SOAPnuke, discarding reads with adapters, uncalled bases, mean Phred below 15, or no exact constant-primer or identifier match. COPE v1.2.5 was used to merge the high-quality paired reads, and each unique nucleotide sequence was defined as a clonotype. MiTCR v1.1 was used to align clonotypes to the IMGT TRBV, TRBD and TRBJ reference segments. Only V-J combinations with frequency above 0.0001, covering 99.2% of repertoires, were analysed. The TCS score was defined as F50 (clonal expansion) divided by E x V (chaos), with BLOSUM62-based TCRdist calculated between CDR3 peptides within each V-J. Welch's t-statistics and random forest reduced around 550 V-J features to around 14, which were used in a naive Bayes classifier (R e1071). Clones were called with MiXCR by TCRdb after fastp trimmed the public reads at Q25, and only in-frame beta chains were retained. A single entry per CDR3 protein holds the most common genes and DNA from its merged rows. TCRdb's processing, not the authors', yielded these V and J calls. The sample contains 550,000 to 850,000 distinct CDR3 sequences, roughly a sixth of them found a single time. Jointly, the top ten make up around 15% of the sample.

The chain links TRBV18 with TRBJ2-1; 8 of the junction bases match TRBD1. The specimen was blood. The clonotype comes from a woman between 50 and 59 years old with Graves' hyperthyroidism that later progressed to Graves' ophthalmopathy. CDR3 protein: CASSPRTGYYNEQFF. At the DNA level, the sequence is TGTGCCAGCTCACCACGGACAGGGTACTACAATGAGCAGTTCTTC. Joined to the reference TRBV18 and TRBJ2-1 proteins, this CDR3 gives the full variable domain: NAGVMQNPRHLVRRRGQEARLRCSPMKGHSHVYWYRQLPEEGLKFMVYLQKENIIDESGMPKERFSAEFPKEGPSILRIQQVVRGDSAAYFCASSPRTGYYNEQFFGPGTRLTVL.